This T cell receptor (beta chain) originates from a study of T cell responses to AZD1222 COVID-19 vaccine. To note about this clone: The antigen remains undetermined.

The data were produced by immunoSEQ multiplex PCR, yet TCRdb's version contains in-frame clones alone and is incomplete. The repertoire includes around 110,000 clones, approximately 85% of them detected once, and approximately 4% sits in the top ten. Study outcomes and limitations: Recipients of two AZD1222 doses showed rising Spike-specific TCR breadth and depth. The donor cohort was predominantly white British with a female majority, and clonal diversity may have been underestimated. Only six or seven AZD1222 recipients tested seropositive at baseline. Repertoires were obtained solely post-peak T cell response.

Looked up from germline, CDR1 is SGHTA and CDR2 is FQGNSA. The ends lost 0 bases at V and 3 bases at J; junction bases unmatched: 1. CDR3 size: 14 residues. The sample was peripheral blood, taken on day 0 of MenACWY control vaccination. This TCR derives from an adult in good health. The J gene is TRBJ2-5, the V gene TRBV7-2; 7 bases align to TRBD2. For the CDR3, the DNA is TGTGCCAGCAGCTTAGCCGGGGGGAAAGAGACCCAGTACTTC. The encoded protein is CASSLAGGKETQYF.